This entry lists 25 T cell receptor beta chains sequenced from one sample in a study of CD8 T cells in ankylosing spondylitis. Findings and limits, study-wide: One TCR beta motif, made up of eight highly homologous variants, appeared characteristic of ankylosing spondylitis blood.

MiXCR, run by TCRdb on the 5' RACE reads, gives a single entry per CDR3 protein. The table has 400,000 or so distinct CDR3 sequences, 20% to 30% seen once. No cognate antigen is known for these TCRs. Material for sequencing was blood, either unsorted or a sorted T cell fraction (not recorded which). These receptors were obtained from a male donor with ankylosing spondylitis.

This clonotype showed up just a few times. The chain has TRBV3-1 and TRBJ1-2; D is uncertain. CDR3 length: 15 amino acids. Germline V gene sequence: CDR1 LGHDT, CDR2 YNNKEL (reference sequence). V was shortened by 6 bases and J by 2 bases, with 16 bases between the two germline ends. CDR3 nucleotide sequence: TGTGCCAGCAGGTATGGGAGTAACCTAAACTATGGCTACACCTTC. Translation gives CASRYGSNLNYGYTF.

This rearrangement joins TRBV20-1 to TRBJ1-5; no reliable D call. CDR1 is DFQATT and CDR2 is SNEGSKA in the germline V gene (reference sequence). This CDR3 spans 13 amino acids. The V end was cut by 6 bases, the J end by 3 bases, with 12 bases between. The CDR3 DNA sequence: TGCAGTGCCCCCAGAGGTTTCAATCAGCCCCAGCATTTT. It yields the protein CSAPRGFNQPQHF.

This chain connects TRBV10-3 to TRBJ2-1; no clear D gene. The germline V and J ends were trimmed by 8 bases and 4 bases, with 12 bases remaining between them. The CDR3 has 13 residues. In germline, CDR1 is ENHRY, CDR2 SYGVKD. The CDR3 here is CAISSGQYNEQFF. The CDR3 DNA follows: TGTGCCATCTCTTCTGGCCAATACAATGAGCAGTTCTTC.

The rearrangement links TRBV5-1 to TRBJ2-1; TRBD1 agrees at 9 bases. Unmatched junction bases numbered 5, after V lost 4 bases and J lost 6 bases. This CDR3 comprises 14 residues. Germline CDR1 is SGHRS and CDR2 is YFSETQ. The CDR3: CASSTTGGVNEQFF. CDR3 nucleotides: TGCGCCAGCAGCACAACAGGGGGCGTCAATGAGCAGTTCTTC.

This clonotype was recorded at least ten times. The V gene is TRBV10-2, the J gene TRBJ2-1; D unresolved. V lost 6 bases to trimming and J lost 5 bases, with 5 bases between them. The CDR3 extends over 11 amino acids. Germline lookup yields CDR1 WSHSY and CDR2 SAAADI. In DNA, the CDR3 is TGCGCCAGCAGCCTCCACAATGAGCAGTTCTTC. Amino acid sequence: CASSLHNEQFF.

The rearrangement links TRBV24-1 to TRBJ2-5, with TRBD2 identical over 8 bases. J gave up 5 bases and V 3 bases, and 7 bases lay outside the gene matches. Germline CDR1 KGHDR, CDR2 SFDVKD. CDR3 length equals 15 residues. DNA of the CDR3: TGTGCCACCAGTGATCTGAGCGGGAGTGGGGAGACCCAGTACTTC. Translation: CATSDLSGSGETQYF.

The chain combines TRBV5-1 with TRBJ2-3; TRBD1 aligns across 11 bases. There are 15 residues in the CDR3. Trimming took 1 base from V and 3 from J; bases not matched to a gene: 1. The V gene's germline CDR1 is SGHRS and CDR2 YFSETQ. The chain's CDR3 is CASSLWDRGTDTQYF. For the CDR3, the DNA is TGCGCCAGCAGCTTGTGGGACAGGGGGACAGATACGCAGTATTTT.

This clonotype has ten or more counts. The J gene is TRBJ1-3, the V gene TRBV3-1; D uncertain. The CDR3 sequence is 12 residues long. Trimming removed 8 bases from V and 0 bases from J, with 5 bases in between. Germline V gene sequence: CDR1 LGHDT, CDR2 YNNKEL (reference sequence). The CDR3 loop is CASGFSGNTIYF. CDR3 nucleotide sequence: TGTGCCAGCGGGTTCTCTGGAAACACCATATATTTT.

The gene calls are TRBV29-1 and TRBJ2-7; D could derive from TRBD1 or TRBD2 (7 bases each). The germline CDR1 and CDR2 sequences are SQVTM and ANQGSEA. Trimming removed 6 bases at V and 5 bases at J, with 17 bases between. The CDR3 has 13 residues. CDR3: CSVTRQGGDEQYF. Written as DNA, the CDR3 is TGCAGCGTAACAAGACAGGGAGGGGACGAGCAGTACTTC.

The CDR3 nucleotides are TGTGCCAGCAGCCTAGCGGGAGAAGGAGATACGCAGTATTTT. It encodes CASSLAGEGDTQYF. The chain employs TRBV6-1 and TRBJ2-3; TRBD2 agrees at 10 bases. This CDR3 contains 14 residues. Germline V gene data show CDR1 as MNHNS and CDR2 as SASEGT. V shed 6 bases and J 5 bases; nucleotides not matched to a gene: 5.

The genes are TRBV30 and TRBJ2-2; D possibly corresponds to TRBD2 (5 bases). This CDR3 is built from 15 residues. Germline V gene data show CDR1 as GTSNPN and CDR2 as SVGIG (reference sequence). The V and J ends lost 5 bases and 4 bases respectively, with 17 bases between them. The CDR3, as DNA: TGTGCCTGGGAACCGGGGAATTTCGGCACCGGGGAGCTGTTTTTT. It translates to CAWEPGNFGTGELFF.

The chain employs TRBV12-5 and TRBJ1-1, with D perhaps matching TRBD1 (5 bases). Germline-derived CDR1 and CDR2 are LGHNT and FRNRAP. This CDR3 has 13 amino acids. V lost 7 bases and J 4 bases, leaving 13 bases between the germline ends. CDR3 sequence: CASVWTQGTEAFF. Here the CDR3 DNA reads TGTGCTAGTGTTTGGACGCAGGGCACTGAAGCTTTCTTT. Complete variable domain (other parts from reference TRBV12-5 and TRBJ1-1): DARVTQTPRHKVTEMGQEVTMRCQPILGHNTVFWYRQTMMQGLELLAYFRNRAPLDDSGMPKDRFSAEMPDATLATLKIQPSEPRDSAVYFCASVWTQGTEAFFGQGTRLTVV.

V is TRBV3-1 and J is TRBJ2-1; 10 bases line up with TRBD2. The V gene end was trimmed by 1 base and the J gene end by 6 bases; junction bases not matched to a gene: 9. This CDR3 region has 17 residues. CDR1 is LGHDT, CDR2 YNNKEL, per germline (reference sequence). The CDR3 DNA reads as TGTGCCAGCAGCCAAGTTGGGACTAGCGTGGCAGGCAATGAGCAGTTCTTC. Its protein product is CASSQVGTSVAGNEQFF.

This chain connects TRBV3-1 to TRBJ2-2, with 13 bases identical to TRBD2. The ends lost 8 bases at V and 0 bases at J; junction bases unmatched: 9. The CDR3 contains 18 residues. Germline V CDR1 and CDR2: LGHDT, YNNKEL (reference sequence). CDR3 amino acids: CASCPRTSGRPNTGELFF. The CDR3 region has the DNA TGTGCCAGCTGTCCCCGGACTAGCGGGAGACCGAACACCGGGGAGCTGTTTTTT.

The J gene is TRBJ1-5, the V gene TRBV6-1; the D is unclear. The germline V gene encodes CDR1 MNHNS and CDR2 SASEGT. CDR3 size: 14 residues. Trimming removed 8 bases from V and 0 bases from J, with 11 bases in between. Here the CDR3 reads CASDLSHSNQPQHF. CDR3 bases: TGTGCCAGCGACCTCTCGCATAGCAATCAGCCCCAGCATTTT.

The chain is built from TRBV12-3 or TRBV12-4 and TRBJ2-2, with 8 nucleotides matching TRBD1. After removal of 6 bases from V and 5 bases from J, the junction contained 2 bases not matched to a gene. The CDR3 runs to 13 residues. This CDR3 reads CASRQGATGELFF. CDR3 nucleotides: TGTGCCAGCAGGCAGGGGGCAACCGGGGAGCTGTTTTTT.

The V and J genes are TRBV30 and TRBJ1-4, with D possibly being TRBD1 (6 bases). Germline CDR1 GTSNPN, CDR2 SVGIG (reference sequence). With 0 bases removed from V and 5 bases from J, the gap between germline ends came to 10 bases. This CDR3 contains 14 residues. The CDR3 DNA sequence: TGTGCCTGGAGTGTACCAGGGGCGAATGAAAAACTGTTTTTT. This translates into CAWSVPGANEKLFF.

This clonotype has a single count. The chain combines TRBV11-2 with TRBJ2-2; TRBD2 aligns across 7 bases. Germline V gene data show CDR1 as SGHAT and CDR2 as FQNNGV. V gave up 3 bases and J gave up 8 bases; unmatched junction bases: 12. This CDR3 has 16 residues. For the CDR3, the DNA is TGTGCCAGCAGCTTTGTTGGCGGGAGCGTCCCAGGGGAGCTGTTTTTT. Its translation is CASSFVGGSVPGELFF.

The gene calls are TRBV20-1 and TRBJ1-5; D not certain. With 6 bases removed from V and 5 bases from J, the gap between germline ends came to 11 bases. This CDR3 comprises 12 residues. CDR1 is DFQATT, CDR2 SNEGSKA, per germline (reference sequence). The DNA of the CDR3 is TGCAGTGCAGGATCCGGAGATCAGCCCCAGCATTTT. Translated, it gives CSAGSGDQPQHF.

This clonotype was recorded a few times. The chain carries TRBV18 and TRBJ2-2; tentatively, D is TRBD1 (6 bases). Germline V CDR1 and CDR2: KGHSH, LQKENI. This CDR3 has 16 residues. V shed 4 bases and J shed 7 bases, with 19 bases lying between them. DNA for the CDR3: TGTGCCAGCTCACTCCGACAGGAAACAGGAAGCGGGGAGCTGTTTTTT. It yields the protein CASSLRQETGSGELFF.

This clonotype was found a few times. This sequence joins TRBV28 and TRBJ2-5; D is perhaps TRBD1 or TRBD2 (6 bases each). Germline V gene data show CDR1 as MDHEN and CDR2 as SYDVKM. V gave up 7 bases and J gave up 6 bases, with 15 bases separating them. CDR3 length: 13 residues. CDR3 nucleotides: TGTGCCAGCAAACGAGGGGGGATAAAGACCCAGTACTTC. Its protein product is CASKRGGIKTQYF. The full variable domain, in which reference TRBV28 and TRBJ2-5 provide the parts outside the CDR3, is DVKVTQSSRYLVKRTGEKVFLECVQDMDHENMFWYRQDPGLGLRLIYFSYDVKMKEKGDIPEGYSVSREKKERFSLILESASTNQTSMYLCASKRGGIKTQYFGPGTRLLVL.

This clonotype has only a few counts. The V and J genes are TRBV5-1 and TRBJ2-2, with D perhaps matching TRBD2 (6 bases). The CDR3 extends over 14 amino acids. Between the trimmed V and J ends, which lost 7 bases and 0 bases, there was a span of 10 bases. Germline lookup yields CDR1 SGHRS and CDR2 YFSETQ. CDR3 nucleotides: TGCGCCAGCGGCGGGACGGCGAACACCGGGGAGCTGTTTTTT. Translated: CASGGTANTGELFF. The variable domain in full, completed from reference TRBV5-1 and TRBJ2-2, reads KAGVTQTPRYLIKTRGQQVTLSCSPISGHRSVSWYQQTPGQGLQFLFEYFSETQRNKGNFPGRFSGRQFSNSRSEMNVSTLELGDSALYLCASGGTANTGELFFGEGSRLTVL.

The sample holds a few counts of this clonotype. The rearrangement uses TRBV27 and TRBJ2-1; D unclear. V was shortened by 6 bases and J by 2 bases, with 17 bases between the two germline ends. The CDR3 sequence is 16 residues long. CDR1 is MNHEY and CDR2 is SMNVEV in the germline V gene (reference sequence). The CDR3 reads CASSTLSGRAYNEQFF. CDR3 DNA sequence: TGTGCCAGCAGCACCCTATCTGGGCGAGCCTACAATGAGCAGTTCTTC.

The rearrangement joins TRBV12-3 or TRBV12-4 to TRBJ2-1; 7 nucleotides align to TRBD1. CDR3 length: 15 residues. V was clipped by 4 bases and J by 0 bases; unmatched bases: 3. CDR3: CASSSRDSSYNEQFF. In nucleotides, the CDR3 is TGTGCCAGCAGTTCCCGGGACAGCTCCTACAATGAGCAGTTCTTC.

The chain recombines TRBV5-1 with TRBJ2-1; 7 nucleotides line up with TRBD1. Germline CDR1 reads SGHRS; CDR2 reads YFSETQ. CDR3 length: 16 amino acids. The J segment lost 6 bases and the V segment lost 5 bases, leaving 14 bases of the junction unmatched. CDR3 nucleotide sequence: TGCGCCAGCAGTTCTTCTCCGGGACAGACCGCCAATGAGCAGTTCTTC. Residues: CASSSSPGQTANEQFF.